This T cell receptor (beta chain) is from a study of T cells in Graves' hyperthyroidism and ophthalmopathy (dated by TCRdb to between 2017 and 2020). In the study overall: Peripheral blood was sampled at the time of initial diagnosis, prior to any treatment. To identify distinguishing TCR V-J signatures, a discovery cohort of about 95 patients was used, comprising 43 with Graves' ophthalmopathy and some 57 with stable Graves' hyperthyroidism. An independent validation cohort of under 20 hyperthyroidism patients and approximately 16 patients who later progressed to ophthalmopathy tested prospective prediction of ophthalmopathy. The 100 discovery patients were randomly split 7:3 into training and test sets. Thyroid tissue and blood T-cell repertoires from more than 5 Graves' hyperthyroidism patients were also compared in the study. After sampling, hyperthyroidism patients received methimazole starting at 30 mg daily, and ophthalmopathy patients received high-dose intravenous methylprednisolone. TCR Vbeta CDR3 sequencing of around 130 peripheral blood samples (roughly 43 ophthalmopathy, approximately 80 hyperthyroidism and approximately 17 progressor patients) is reported in the paper.

The TCR beta CDR3 regions were amplified from RNA transcripts. A first-round RT-PCR of the TCR CDR3 used the HTBI primer set with the Qiagen OneStep RT-PCR kit. Libraries were constructed in a second round of multiplex PCR, after which size selection and purification were carried out. Paired-end sequencing of the libraries was performed with 100 bp reads on an Illumina HiSeq2000. Per the original workflow: SOAPnuke was used to process the raw data, removing reads that contained adapters or uncalled bases, had a mean Phred below 15, or lacked an exact match to the constant primer or identifier. COPE v1.2.5 was used to merge high-quality paired reads, and clonotypes were defined as unique nucleotide sequences. Clonotypes were aligned to IMGT TRBV, TRBD and TRBJ reference segments using MiTCR v1.1. The analysis was restricted to V-J combinations with a frequency above 0.0001, which together covered about 99% of the repertoires. A TCS score was defined as the ratio of F50 (clonal expansion) to E x V (chaos), with BLOSUM62-based TCRdist applied between CDR3 peptides within each V-J. Welch's t-statistics and random forest reduced roughly 500 V-J features to 13, which were used in a naive Bayes classifier (R e1071). The public reads were run again by TCRdb, first through fastp at Q25 and then through MiXCR, and only productive beta chains were kept. CDR3 protein duplicates are merged, each entry listing the most common genes and DNA. TCRdb's processing, not the authors', yielded these V and J calls. The sample table records roughly 380,000 distinct CDR3 sequences; 15% to 20% of these occur just once. The top ten clonotypes cover 15% to 18% of the sample.

In the case of this clonotype: No cognate antigen has been identified for it. Base qualities are not provided; no much larger clone lies one nucleotide away.

What the authors observed across the whole study: No statistical method was used to fix the sample size in advance, and group allocation was not hidden from the investigators. In validation, the model predicted progression to ophthalmopathy with just under 71% sensitivity and approximately 72% specificity, a median of 6.5 months before onset. A model built on a 13 V-J signature distinguished ophthalmopathy from stable hyperthyroidism, reaching roughly 88% sensitivity and 81.08% specificity in cross-validation and 80%/75% in testing. Most expanded thyroid clonotypes (frequency above 0.001) were also detected in blood, suggesting blood repertoires may reflect thyroid immune responses.

From cysteine to phenylalanine, the CDR3 is 15 amino acids long. The kept DNA is CDR3 alone, 45 bases in frame from the first base. V is cut back by 3 bases and J by 0 bases, with 4 bases in the junction unmatched. In the ophthalmopathy patients, disease was moderately to severely active, with a Clinical Activity Score of 3 or more, a NOSPECS grade of 4 or more, and a duration of less than 3 months. Patients with uncontrolled infections, other autoimmune diseases, pregnancy or lactation were excluded. Diagnoses were established on the basis of clinical symptoms, serum thyroxine and TRAb, thyroid ultrasound, and orbital computed tomography. PBMCs were separated from roughly 10 ml of fresh peripheral blood using Ficoll-Paque density gradient centrifugation. Total RNA was extracted with Trizol reagent, and quality was checked on an Agilent 2100 Bioanalyzer.

The rearranged segments are TRBV12-3 or TRBV12-4 and TRBJ2-7, with 8 middle bases fitting TRBD1. Sequencing used blood. This sequence originates from a middle-aged woman with Graves' ophthalmopathy. The DNA sequence is TGTGCCAGCAGTTTTTTGACAGGGGCCTCCTACGAGCAGTACTTC. Its amino acids are CASSFLTGASYEQYF.